This T cell receptor (beta chain) was observed in a study of neurological immune-mediated disorders. Synthesis of cDNA was carried out by template-switch 5'RACE. The reaction used 10-nucleotide random UMIs. TCRdb reprocessed the 5' RACE reads with MiXCR, giving one entry per CDR3 protein. This table holds 55,000 to 75,000 distinct CDR3 sequences, around 5.2% found once. There are a few counts of this clonotype. Germline V gives CDR1 MNHEY, CDR2 SVGAGI. V gave up 7 bases and J gave up 4 bases; unmatched junction bases: 9. The CDR3 extends over 14 amino acids. 2 million unsorted PBMCs were stored in RNAlater at -80 °C before RNA extraction.

The sequence derives from a woman under 40 with multiple sclerosis. Sample: PBMCs. This sequence joins TRBV6-5 and TRBJ2-7, with TRBD2 matching over 8 bases. The DNA of the CDR3 is TGTGCCAGCACCACAAGCGGGGGAAAGTACGAGCAGTACTTC. It translates to CASTTSGGKYEQYF.